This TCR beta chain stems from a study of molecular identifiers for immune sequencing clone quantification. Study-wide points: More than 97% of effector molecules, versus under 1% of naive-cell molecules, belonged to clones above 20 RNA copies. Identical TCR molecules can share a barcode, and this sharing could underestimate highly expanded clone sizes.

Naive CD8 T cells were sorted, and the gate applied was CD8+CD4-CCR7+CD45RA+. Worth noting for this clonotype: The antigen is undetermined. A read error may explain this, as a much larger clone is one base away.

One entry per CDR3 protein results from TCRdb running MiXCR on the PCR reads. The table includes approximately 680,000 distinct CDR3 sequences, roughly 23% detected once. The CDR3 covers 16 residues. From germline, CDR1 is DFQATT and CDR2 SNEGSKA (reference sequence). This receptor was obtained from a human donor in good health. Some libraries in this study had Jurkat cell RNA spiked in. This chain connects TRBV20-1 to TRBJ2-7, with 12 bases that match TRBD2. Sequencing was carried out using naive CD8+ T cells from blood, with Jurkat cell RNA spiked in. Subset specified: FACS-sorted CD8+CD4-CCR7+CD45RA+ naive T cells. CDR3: CGARGLAGGPAYEQYF. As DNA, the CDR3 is TGCGGTGCTAGGGGGCTAGCGGGAGGGCCAGCCTACGAGCAGTACTTC.